This T cell receptor (beta chain) was sequenced in a study of radiation and T cells in renal cell carcinoma. For this clone: Antigen specificity is unknown.

V lost 1 base and J lost 6; bases outside the gene matches: 13. The CDR3 has 18 amino acids. Germline V gene data show CDR1 as LNHDA and CDR2 as SQIVND (reference sequence). Clones were read by immunoSEQ multiplex PCR, and TCRdb kept only the in-frame ones, dropping some. The repertoire has 100,000 to 150,000 clones, roughly four fifths of them found once; the top ten carry about 1.9%. Time point here: blood 2 weeks post-SBRT. Noted treatment: 15 Gy SBRT to primary tumor, nephrectomy 4 weeks later. Radiation-treated patients gave blood at baseline, week 2 and week 4. The tumor was a clear cell renal cell carcinoma. Overall study results and limits: Pretreatment tumor biopsies were lacking, so baseline clonotypes are unknown.

The sequence derives from a woman aged 55-75 years with renal cell carcinoma. This sample comprised blood, obtained from a patient whose treatment included radiotherapy and nephrectomy. The chain is built from TRBV19 and TRBJ2-1, with 9 bases lining up with TRBD2. CDR3 amino acids: CASSIALAGTFPLNEQFF. CDR3 nucleotide sequence: TGTGCCAGTAGTATAGCGCTAGCGGGAACCTTCCCACTCAATGAGCAGTTCTTC.